The 31 T cell receptor beta chains below all came from one sample that was sequenced in a study of T cells in Graves' hyperthyroidism and ophthalmopathy. TCR beta CDR3 regions were amplified from RNA. With the HTBI primer set, the TCR CDR3 went through a first round of RT-PCR. Each CDR3 protein gets one entry after TCRdb re-called the multiplex PCR reads with MiXCR. The sample holds under 250,000 distinct CDR3 sequences, approximately 23% seen once. The sample consisted of blood. All receptors come from a woman aged 40 to 55 with Graves' ophthalmopathy.

With respect to this clonotype: This may stem from a read error, because a much larger clone lies one nucleotide away. The gene calls are TRBV5-1 and TRBJ2-2; D is perhaps TRBD2 (6 bases). Germline values: CDR1 SGHRS, CDR2 YFSETQ. The CDR3 is 16 residues long. CDR3 nucleotide sequence: TGCGCCATCAGCTTGGACGGCGGGATCAACACCGGGGAGCTGTTTTTT. Encoded protein: CAISLDGGINTGELFF.

The table lists this clonotype with many counts. The chain employs TRBV13 and TRBJ1-2; 8 bases are a match to TRBD1. Germline CDR1 PRHDT, CDR2 FYEKMQ (reference sequence). Unmatched junction bases numbered 9, after V lost 4 bases and J lost 8 bases. The CDR3 spans 14 residues. For the CDR3, the DNA is TGTGCCAGCAGCTCGGGGACAGGCCCGAGAGGCTACACCTTC. This codes for CASSSGTGPRGYTF.

This clonotype was observed at least ten times. V gene TRBV10-3 combines with J gene TRBJ2-5; TRBD2 is a possible D gene (5 bases). The V end lost 10 bases, the J end lost 4 bases, and 16 bases lay between the germline ends. From germline, CDR1 is ENHRY and CDR2 SYGVKD. There are 13 residues in the CDR3. The CDR3 region is CATTGREGETQYF. The CDR3 nucleotides are TGTGCCACAACGGGAAGGGAAGGAGAGACCCAGTACTTC.

This clonotype was counted ten times or more. V usage is TRBV9 and J usage is TRBJ2-2; 7 positions agree with TRBD2. This CDR3 spans 18 amino acids. Per the germline V gene, CDR1 is SGDLS and CDR2 is YYNGEE. The ends lost 4 bases at V and 1 base at J; junction bases unmatched: 13. CDR3 DNA: TGTGCCAGCAGCCCGCTAGGTCTGACGGGAGGGAACACCGGGGAGCTGTTTTTT. Its translation: CASSPLGLTGGNTGELFF.

This clonotype was picked up many times. This chain connects TRBV5-8 to TRBJ1-5; TRBD1 matches 7 bases. Germline trimming cut 4 bases from V and 0 bases from J; bases unmatched to any gene: 4. CDR1 is SGHTS and CDR2 is YDEGEE in the germline V gene. This CDR3 contains 15 residues. The CDR3 spells CASSPGQVSNQPQHF. In DNA, the CDR3 is TGTGCCAGCAGCCCCGGACAGGTTAGCAATCAGCCCCAGCATTTT.

This clonotype was found many times. This chain uses TRBV27 with TRBJ1-1; no definite D call. CDR3 length: 12 residues. The germline V gene has CDR1 MNHEY and CDR2 SMNVEV (reference sequence). Trimming shortened V by 6 bases and J by 6 bases, and 11 bases separated the two germline ends. CDR3 sequence (DNA): TGTGCCAGCAGCGCGTATGGGGCTGAAGCTTTCTTT. This codes for CASSAYGAEAFF.

There are many counts of this clonotype. The rearrangement links TRBV11-2 to TRBJ2-7; possibly TRBD2 for D (5 bases). The CDR3 contains 14 residues. Trimming pared 5 bases from V and 5 bases from J, leaving 16 bases between. From germline, CDR1 is SGHAT and CDR2 FQNNGV. The CDR3 DNA is TGTGCCAGCAGCCCGAAGGCCGGGATCAACGAGCAGTACTTC. It yields the protein CASSPKAGINEQYF.

This clonotype has at least ten counts. The chain has TRBV19 and TRBJ2-4; 10 bases fit TRBD1. The V and J ends lost 7 bases and 2 bases, in that order; junction bases with no gene match: 5. This CDR3 is built from 15 residues. The germline V gene encodes CDR1 LNHDA and CDR2 SQIVND (reference sequence). CDR3 protein: CASTKGQGTKNIQYF. The CDR3 DNA reads as TGTGCCAGTACCAAGGGACAGGGGACCAAAAACATTCAGTACTTC.

V and J are TRBV5-5 and TRBJ2-5, with 9 nucleotides matching TRBD2. Trimming cost V 2 bases and J 4 bases; bases outside gene matches: 9. CDR3 size: 16 residues. Germline V gene sequence: CDR1 SGHKS, CDR2 YYEKEE (reference sequence). CDR3 sequence reads: CASSFQSAGGVETQYF. In DNA, the CDR3 is TGTGCCAGCAGCTTTCAGTCAGCGGGGGGTGTAGAGACCCAGTACTTC.

This clonotype was picked up many times. This chain connects TRBV9 to TRBJ1-2; D gene unclear. This CDR3 is 13 amino acids long. CDR1 and CDR2 from the germline V gene are SGDLS and YYNGEE. The V end was cut by 4 bases, the J end by 3 bases, with 10 bases between. This CDR3 is CASSLRAHYGYTF. As DNA, the CDR3 is TGTGCCAGCAGCCTCCGGGCACACTATGGCTACACCTTC.

Concerning this clonotype itself: A single base separates this from a much larger clone, so it may be a read error. The gene calls are TRBV13 and TRBJ2-7, with TRBD2 matching over 11 bases. The CDR3 loop spans 16 amino acids. Germline V gene data show CDR1 as PRHDT and CDR2 as FYEKMQ (reference sequence). CDR3 sequence: CAISSQTSGKRAEQYF. CDR3 DNA sequence: TGTGCCATCAGCTCACAGACTAGCGGGAAGCGGGCCGAGCAGTACTTC.

This clonotype turned up a few times. The V call is TRBV6-1, the J call TRBJ1-5, with D unresolved. CDR3 length equals 13 residues. Germline values: CDR1 MNHNS, CDR2 SASEGT. Trimming pared 6 bases from V and 3 bases from J, leaving 9 bases between. CDR3 loop: CASRDGSNQPQHF. The CDR3 nucleotides read TGTGCCAGCAGGGACGGTTCCAATCAGCCCCAGCATTTT.

This clonotype was seen at least ten times. The chain recombines TRBV15 with TRBJ2-7; D might be TRBD2 (5 bases). Germline values: CDR1 LNHNV, CDR2 YYDKDF (reference sequence). With 5 bases removed from V and 3 bases from J, the gap between germline ends came to 11 bases. CDR3 size: 13 residues. The CDR3, as DNA: TGTGCCACCAGCCGGACTTACCTCTACGAGCAGTACTTC. It yields the protein CATSRTYLYEQYF.

The sample holds many counts of this clonotype. The chain has TRBV18 and TRBJ1-5; D gene uncertain. The CDR3 totals 13 residues. CDR1 and CDR2 (germline): KGHSH, LQKENI. V was pared by 4 bases and J by 5 bases, with 9 bases between. The CDR3 loop reads CASSRGPDQPQHF. DNA for the CDR3: TGTGCCAGCTCACGCGGCCCTGATCAGCCCCAGCATTTT.

This clonotype was seen at least ten times. The CDR3 spells CASKHANTGELFF. DNA of the CDR3: TGTGCCAGCAAACACGCGAACACCGGGGAGCTGTTTTTT. The chain uses TRBV6-1 and TRBJ2-2, with D unclear. Trimming left V 7 bases short and J 0 bases short, with 6 bases between. The germline CDR1 and CDR2 sequences are MNHNS and SASEGT. The CDR3 has 13 amino acids.

This clonotype was counted at least ten times. J is TRBJ2-2 and V is TRBV19, with D perhaps being TRBD1 or TRBD2 (6 bases each). The V end lost 7 bases, the J end lost 4 bases, and 7 bases lay between the germline ends. The CDR3 spans 12 residues. Germline lookup yields CDR1 LNHDA and CDR2 SQIVND (reference sequence). The DNA for the CDR3 is TGTGCCAGTAAGGGGGGCACCGGGGAGCTGTTTTTT. It translates to CASKGGTGELFF.

The V gene is TRBV11-2, the J gene TRBJ2-2, with D possibly TRBD1 on 5 matching bases. Trimming pared 3 bases from V and 4 bases from J, leaving 18 bases between. Germline V lookup: CDR1 SGHAT, CDR2 FQNNGV. This CDR3 has 17 residues. CDR3 sequence reads: CASSFTPEFRVTGELFF. The CDR3 DNA reads as TGTGCCAGCAGCTTTACCCCCGAATTCAGGGTCACCGGGGAGCTGTTTTTT.

The table lists this clonotype with many counts. V is TRBV12-3 or TRBV12-4 and J is TRBJ1-5, with D unclear. The CDR3 runs to 14 residues. V lost 7 bases and J lost 0, with 10 bases in between. CDR3 residues: CASTGLHSNQPQHF. In DNA form, the CDR3 reads TGTGCCAGCACAGGCTTACATAGCAATCAGCCCCAGCATTTT.

This clonotype came up many times. The chain is built from TRBV5-1 and TRBJ1-1; D call uncertain. Germline V gives CDR1 SGHRS, CDR2 YFSETQ. Between the trimmed V and J ends, which lost 4 bases and 1 base, there was a span of 8 bases. CDR3 length equals 13 residues. CDR3 amino acids: CASSTGPNTEAFF. DNA for the CDR3: TGCGCCAGCAGCACCGGGCCGAACACTGAAGCTTTCTTT.

The chain uses TRBV5-1 and TRBJ1-2; perhaps TRBD1 as D (6 bases). Germline V gene lookup returns CDR1 SGHRS and CDR2 YFSETQ. Trimming shortened V by 0 bases and J by 9 bases, and 9 bases separated the two germline ends. The CDR3 runs 12 residues. The CDR3 region is CASSLDRASYTF. CDR3 sequence (DNA): TGCGCCAGCAGCTTGGACAGGGCGAGCTACACCTTC.

In the case of this clonotype: It may be a read error: a sequence one base away is much more abundant. The V gene is TRBV30, the J gene TRBJ2-5, with D possibly being TRBD2 (6 bases). Germline values: CDR1 GTSNPN, CDR2 SVGIG (reference sequence). The CDR3 spans 11 residues. V lost 5 bases and J lost 7, with 11 bases in between. The CDR3 DNA is TGTGCCTGGGCTATCGGGGGGACCCAGTACTTC. Amino acids: CAWAIGGTQYF.

For this clonotype: This may be a read error: a much more frequent sequence differs by one nucleotide. The chain links TRBV24-1 to TRBJ1-5; possibly TRBD1 for D (6 bases). The V end was cut by 4 bases, the J end by 11 bases, with 20 bases between. From germline, CDR1 is KGHDR and CDR2 SFDVKD. This CDR3 has 15 amino acids. The CDR3 DNA reads as TGTGCCACCAGTGACCCCACCGGGGGTGGACAGTCCCAGCATTTT. Encoded protein: CATSDPTGGGQSQHF.

This clonotype was seen at least ten times. Mismatch with germline at one junction end may stem from a read error. The V gene is TRBV19, the J gene TRBJ2-5; the D call may be TRBD1 or TRBD2 (5 bases each). The germline V gene encodes CDR1 LNHDA and CDR2 SQIVND (reference sequence). CDR3 size: 14 residues. The CDR3 coding sequence is TGTGCCAGTAGCATAGCCGGGACGGAAGAGACCCAGTACTTC. Translated: CASSIAGTEETQYF.

Ten or more counts support this clonotype. The DNA for the CDR3 is TGTGCCAGCAGTTACGGTGCCACCGAGCAGTACTTC. Encoded protein: CASSYGATEQYF. V and J are TRBV6-5 and TRBJ2-7; no clear D. The germline V and J ends were trimmed by 2 bases and 6 bases, with 8 bases remaining between them. This CDR3 spans 12 amino acids. Germline V lookup: CDR1 MNHEY, CDR2 SVGAGI.

There are a few counts of this clonotype. This chain connects TRBV4-1 to TRBJ1-5; a possible D gene is TRBD1 (5 bases). The CDR3 spans 17 residues. V lost 5 bases, J lost 5 bases, and 22 bases lay in between. The V gene's germline CDR1 is MGHRA and CDR2 YSYEKL. Written as DNA, the CDR3 is TGCGCCAGCAGCAAGACAGAGGAGCTGGGCCTTTATCAGCCCCAGCATTTT. Amino acid sequence: CASSKTEELGLYQPQHF.

This clonotype was detected many times. The chain recombines TRBV24-1 with TRBJ1-5; possibly TRBD1 for D (6 bases). CDR1 KGHDR and CDR2 SFDVKD come from the germline V gene. The CDR3 loop spans 14 amino acids. V lost 12 bases, J lost 0 bases, and 14 bases lay in between. CDR3 amino acids: CAPPGGDSNQPQHF. The CDR3 nucleotides are TGTGCCCCTCCGGGGGGCGATAGCAATCAGCCCCAGCATTTT.

The chain links TRBV28 to TRBJ2-7; 8 nucleotides match TRBD2. The junction had 6 bases not matched to a gene; V was cut back by 3 bases and J by 5 bases. This CDR3 is built from 14 residues. Germline-derived CDR1 and CDR2 are MDHEN and SYDVKM. The CDR3 reads CASSFAGGRNEQYF. CDR3 nucleotide sequence: TGTGCCAGCAGTTTCGCGGGAGGTCGGAACGAGCAGTACTTC.

This clonotype was seen repeatedly, ten times or more. The chain combines TRBV2 with TRBJ1-1; 8 positions match TRBD1. This CDR3 spans 15 amino acids. The germline CDR1 and CDR2 sequences are SNHLY and FYNNEI. Trimming took 3 bases from V and 4 from J; bases not matched to a gene: 7. CDR3 region: CASSDATGVSTEAFF. As DNA, the CDR3 is TGTGCCAGCAGTGACGCGACAGGGGTGAGCACTGAAGCTTTCTTT.

The table lists this clonotype with many counts. This chain connects TRBV12-3 or TRBV12-4 to TRBJ2-2; 13 bases match TRBD2. The CDR3 runs to 14 residues. The V segment lost 10 bases and the J segment 5 bases; nucleotides outside the gene matches: 4. CDR3 in DNA: TGTGCCACCCGACTAGCGGGGGGTACCGGGGAGCTGTTTTTT. Its protein is CATRLAGGTGELFF.

This clonotype appeared many times. The V call is TRBV20-1, the J call TRBJ1-6, with D maybe TRBD1 (6 bases). This CDR3 is built from 13 residues. CDR1 DFQATT and CDR2 SNEGSKA come from the germline V gene (reference sequence). V shed 3 bases and J shed 7 bases, with 10 bases lying between them. The CDR3 loop reads CSASPGTNSPLHF. CDR3 DNA sequence: TGCAGTGCTAGTCCAGGGACAAATTCACCCCTCCACTTT.

This clonotype was counted at least ten times. V and J are TRBV28 and TRBJ1-2, with a tentative D call TRBD1 (5 bases). Trimming removed 1 base at V and 8 bases at J, with 17 bases between. The CDR3 is 15 amino acids. Germline V lookup: CDR1 MDHEN, CDR2 SYDVKM. The CDR3 is CASSLSSSRVKGYTF. CDR3 in DNA: TGTGCCAGCAGTTTATCGTCTAGCAGGGTGAAAGGCTACACCTTC.